These 15 T cell receptor beta chains were all obtained from the same sample, sequenced in a study of blood T cell repertoires in COVID-19. This table comes from immunoSEQ multiplex PCR, and its TCRdb copy is limited to in-frame clones, with some not included. This sample has 25,000 to 35,000 clones, with approximately 80% found just once. The sequenced sample was peripheral blood. Receptors were obtained from an older man with acute or convalescent COVID-19.

V gene TRBV15 combines with J gene TRBJ2-3; D uncertain. Germline CDR1 reads LNHNV; CDR2 reads YYDKDF (reference sequence). V was shortened by 9 bases and J by 1 base, with 14 bases between the two germline ends. The CDR3 covers 14 residues. CDR3 sequence: CATGHMRRTDTQYF. CDR3 DNA sequence: TGTGCCACGGGTCATATGCGGCGCACAGATACGCAGTATTTT.

The V and J genes are TRBV9 and TRBJ2-3; D is perhaps TRBD2 (6 bases). CDR3 size: 14 residues. CDR1 is SGDLS and CDR2 is YYNGEE in the germline V gene. Trimming stripped 0 bases from V and 12 bases from J, with 17 bases between. The DNA for the CDR3 is TGTGCCAGCAGCGTAGGGGAGGCAGAAACGATTCAGTATTTT. It translates to CASSVGEAETIQYF. Together with reference TRBV9 and TRBJ2-3, the CDR3 gives the full variable domain: DSGVTQTPKHLITATGQRVTLRCSPRSGDLSVYWYQQSLDQGLQFLIQYYNGEERAKGNILERFSAQQFPDLHSELNLSSLELGDSALYFCASSVGEAETIQYFGPGTRLTVL.

The chain is built from TRBV7-9 and TRBJ2-6, with TRBD2 matching over 7 bases. The germline V gene encodes CDR1 SEHNR and CDR2 FQNEAQ (reference sequence). The CDR3 runs 18 residues. The V segment lost 3 bases and the J segment 0 bases; nucleotides outside the gene matches: 8. The CDR3 loop is CASSFRAGVSSGANVLTF. In nucleotides, the CDR3 is TGTGCCAGCAGCTTTCGTGCGGGGGTGTCCTCTGGGGCCAACGTCCTGACTTTC.

The chain carries TRBV19 and TRBJ2-2; 12 nucleotides match TRBD2. The V gene's germline CDR1 is LNHDA and CDR2 SQIVND (reference sequence). CDR3 length: 17 residues. The V gene end was trimmed by 7 bases and the J gene end by 3 bases; junction bases not matched to a gene: 9. In DNA form, the CDR3 reads TGTGCCAGTATATCACTAGCGGGGGGCCGGCACACCGGGGAGCTGTTTTTT. It translates to CASISLAGGRHTGELFF.

The chain combines TRBV2 with TRBJ2-7; perhaps TRBD1 as D (5 bases). CDR1 and CDR2 (germline): SNHLY, FYNNEI. This CDR3 is 14 amino acids long. V was trimmed by 7 bases and J by 3 bases, leaving 16 bases between them. This CDR3 is CASNNQGWVYEQYF. CDR3 sequence (DNA): TGTGCCAGCAATAATCAGGGATGGGTCTACGAGCAGTACTTC.

J is TRBJ2-7 and V is TRBV7-2; no reliable D call. CDR3 length: 15 residues. The germline V gene encodes CDR1 SGHTA and CDR2 FQGNSA. With 4 bases removed from V and 0 bases from J, the gap between germline ends came to 13 bases. The CDR3 reads CASSSFPGGSYEQYF. The DNA of the CDR3 is TGTGCCAGCAGCTCCTTTCCTGGCGGCTCCTACGAGCAGTACTTC.

The table lists this clone with a few counts. The chain combines TRBV10-3 with TRBJ2-7; D is ambiguous. With 7 bases removed from V and 1 base from J, the gap between germline ends came to 11 bases. Looked up from germline, CDR1 is ENHRY and CDR2 is SYGVKD. This CDR3 is 13 amino acids long. CDR3 in amino acids: CAIKEARSYEQYF. In DNA form, the CDR3 reads TGTGCCATCAAAGAGGCCAGATCCTACGAGCAGTACTTC.

This clone has only one observation. The V gene is TRBV4-3, the J gene TRBJ2-3; 10 nucleotides agree with TRBD1. V was pared by 0 bases and J by 9 bases, with 9 bases of the junction left unmatched. Germline V gives CDR1 LGHNA, CDR2 YSLEER. The CDR3 totals 16 residues. The CDR3 spells CASSQDRTGGLGTQYF. DNA of the CDR3: TGCGCCAGCAGCCAAGATCGGACAGGGGGACTGGGGACGCAGTATTTT.

This clone has only one observation. The chain links TRBV7-2 to TRBJ2-4; the D gene is possibly TRBD1 (6 bases). Germline V lookup: CDR1 SGHTA, CDR2 FQGNSA. The CDR3 runs 14 residues. Trimming pared 5 bases from V and 2 bases from J, leaving 10 bases between. The CDR3: CASSPRGTKNIQYF. The CDR3 DNA reads TGTGCCAGCAGCCCGAGGGGGACCAAAAACATTCAGTACTTC. The variable domain in full, with the rest retrieved from reference TRBV7-2 and TRBJ2-4, is GAGVSQSPSNKVTEKGKDVELRCDPISGHTALYWYRQSLGQGLEFLIYFQGNSAPDKSGLPSDRFSAERTGGSVSTLTIQRTQQEDSAVYLCASSPRGTKNIQYFGAGTRLSVL.

This clone was seen a few times. The genes are TRBV6-5 and TRBJ1-2; D might be TRBD1 (6 bases). Germline lookup yields CDR1 MNHEY and CDR2 SVGAGI. V was clipped by 7 bases and J by 2 bases, with 11 bases between them. The length of the CDR3 is 13 residues. CDR3 sequence (DNA): TGTGCCAGCACCAGACAGGAGAACTATGGCTACACCTTC. Translating it yields CASTRQENYGYTF.

The chain links TRBV2 to TRBJ2-2; 9 positions match TRBD1. This CDR3 has 15 amino acids. J was trimmed by 7 bases and V by 6 bases; bases with no gene match: 9. Germline assignment: CDR1 SNHLY and CDR2 FYNNEI. The CDR3 DNA follows: TGTGCCAGCAGCGGAGGGACAGGGATTAGCGGGGAGCTGTTTTTT. Amino acids: CASSGGTGISGELFF.

This clone was counted a few times. This chain connects TRBV30 to TRBJ1-1; no firm D call. Germline values: CDR1 GTSNPN, CDR2 SVGIG (reference sequence). This CDR3 is built from 12 residues. Trimming cost V 4 bases and J 1 base, with 7 bases left between them. CDR3 region: CAWNEANTEAFF. The DNA of the CDR3 is TGTGCCTGGAACGAGGCGAACACTGAAGCTTTCTTT.

The chain has TRBV10-3 and TRBJ1-5; D is perhaps TRBD1 (5 bases). Between the trimmed V and J ends, which lost 10 bases and 8 bases, there was a span of 15 bases. The germline CDR1 and CDR2 sequences are ENHRY and SYGVKD. This CDR3 contains 12 residues. The chain's CDR3 is CATGAGGEPQHF. The CDR3 bases are TGTGCCACTGGGGCGGGGGGGGAGCCCCAGCATTTT.

This chain links TRBV10-2 with TRBJ1-4; 7 bases agree with TRBD1. The CDR3 covers 14 residues. Trimming cost V 5 bases and J 8 bases; bases outside gene matches: 8. The germline gives CDR1 WSHSY, CDR2 SAAADI. The CDR3 reads CASSPGRGREKLFF. CDR3 DNA: TGCGCCAGCAGTCCCGGCAGGGGGAGGGAAAAACTGTTTTTT.

V usage is TRBV30 and J usage is TRBJ2-3, with TRBD2 matching over 8 bases. Germline CDR1 reads GTSNPN; CDR2 reads SVGIG (reference sequence). J lost 4 bases, V lost 2 bases, and 5 bases had no gene match. CDR3 size: 14 residues. DNA for the CDR3: TGTGCCTGGAGTACGGGCGGGGGGTCAGATACGCAGTATTTT. This translates into CAWSTGGGSDTQYF.